This T cell receptor (beta chain) originates from a study of T cell clonotyping in hematopoietic cell transplantation. About the study: Pretransplant recipient samples were taken after cytoreduction. Study observations and caveats: Few recipient clonotypes overlapped donors; over 95% were de novo at given depth. Graft donor and pretransplant recipient Inverse Simpson Index values predicted broader posttransplant TCR diversity.

This table comes from immunoSEQ multiplex PCR, and its TCRdb copy is limited to in-frame clones, with some not included. The sample has around 80,000 clones, roughly 95% seen once. V was clipped by 5 bases and J by 7 bases; unmatched bases: 4. Germline V gene lookup returns CDR1 MNHNY and CDR2 SVGAGI (reference sequence). The CDR3 has 14 residues. Time point indicated: recipient sample about 28 days before transplant, after cytoreduction. With respect to this clone: Its antigen remains unidentified.

This sequence originates from a woman between 45 and 65 years old with acute myeloid leukemia. Some clones in this sample may be carry-over from other donors' samples. The V gene is TRBV6-6, the J gene TRBJ1-6, with TRBD1 matching 8 bases. The sample consisted of peripheral blood mononuclear cells, taken before stem cell transplant. The CDR3 coding sequence is TGTGCCAGCAGTGAGACAGGGGCGAATTCACCCCTCCACTTT. This sequence encodes CASSETGANSPLHF.